These T cell receptor beta chains were read from a single sample in a study of blood T cell repertoires in COVID-19. The repertoire was sequenced with immunoSEQ multiplex PCR; TCRdb's copy has only in-frame clones and lacks some. The sample yields about 250,000 clones, about nine tenths seen once. Input material: peripheral blood. The receptor set was obtained from a woman in her 30s with active or convalescent COVID-19. The CDR3 runs from the conserved cysteine through the conserved F or W. Fields, in order: CDR3 protein, CDR3 DNA, J gene, D gene, V gene, clone size. D genes are given only for firm matches. A row's size may be missing; if present it is once, few, many or a size class.

CDR3aa: CASSIQGANSPLHF
CDR3nt: TGTGCCAGTAGTATTCAGGGTGCGAATTCACCCCTCCACTTT
j_gene: TRBJ1-6
d_gene: .
v_gene: TRBV19
abundance: .

CDR3aa: CASSPLAGGYNEQFF
CDR3nt: TGCGCCAGCAGCCCCCTAGCGGGGGGATACAATGAGCAGTTCTTC
j_gene: TRBJ2-1
d_gene: TRBD2
v_gene: TRBV4-3
abundance: .

CDR3aa: CASTIGGDQPQHF
CDR3nt: TGTGCCAGCACCATAGGGGGGGACCAGCCCCAGCATTTT
j_gene: TRBJ1-5
d_gene: .
v_gene: TRBV28
abundance: .

CDR3aa: CASSQDPGGEANEKLFF
CDR3nt: TGTGCCAGCAGCCAAGATCCAGGGGGCGAGGCTAATGAAAAACTGTTTTTT
j_gene: TRBJ1-4
d_gene: TRBD1
v_gene: TRBV14
abundance: few

CDR3aa: CASRPRQGRGPQHF
CDR3nt: TGTGCCAGCAGACCTCGACAGGGGCGTGGGCCCCAGCATTTT
j_gene: TRBJ1-5
d_gene: TRBD1
v_gene: TRBV6-2/TRBV6-3
abundance: .

CDR3aa: CASSLNGIYGYTF
CDR3nt: TGTGCCAGCAGCTTAAACGGTATATATGGCTACACCTTC
j_gene: TRBJ1-2
d_gene: .
v_gene: TRBV7-9
abundance: .

CDR3aa: CASSLGQGSNQPQHF
CDR3nt: TGTGCCAGCTCACTCGGACAGGGTAGCAATCAGCCCCAGCATTTT
j_gene: TRBJ1-5
d_gene: TRBD1
v_gene: TRBV18
abundance: .

CDR3aa: CASSFDRTYGYTF
CDR3nt: TGTGCCAGCAGTTTCGACAGGACCTATGGCTACACCTTC
j_gene: TRBJ1-2
d_gene: .
v_gene: TRBV12-3/TRBV12-4
abundance: .

CDR3aa: CASSSRKHTDTQYF
CDR3nt: TGTGCCAGCAGCTCTAGAAAACACACAGATACGCAGTATTTT
j_gene: TRBJ2-3
d_gene: .
v_gene: TRBV7-6
abundance: .

CDR3aa: CASKTRAGDSYEQYF
CDR3nt: TGTGCCAGCAAGACTCGGGCAGGGGACTCCTACGAGCAGTACTTC
j_gene: TRBJ2-7
d_gene: .
v_gene: TRBV6-5
abundance: .

CDR3aa: CASSGRPGGADTQYF
CDR3nt: TGTGCCAGCAGTGGACGTCCAGGGGGTGCAGATACGCAGTATTTT
j_gene: TRBJ2-3
d_gene: TRBD1
v_gene: TRBV27
abundance: .

CDR3aa: CASSRGAGGGEQFF
CDR3nt: TGTGCTAGCAGCCGCGGTGCGGGGGGGGGCGAGCAGTTCTTC
j_gene: TRBJ2-1
d_gene: TRBD2
v_gene: TRBV7-7
abundance: .

CDR3aa: CASSQPTLRGEKLFF
CDR3nt: TGTGCCAGCAGTCAGCCGACTCTCAGGGGCGAAAAACTGTTTTTT
j_gene: TRBJ1-4
d_gene: .
v_gene: TRBV25-1
abundance: .

CDR3aa: CASSYEGESYNEQFF
CDR3nt: TGTGCCAGCAGTTATGAAGGGGAATCCTACAATGAGCAGTTCTTC
j_gene: TRBJ2-1
d_gene: .
v_gene: TRBV6-2/TRBV6-3
abundance: once

CDR3aa: CASSKTGGGSNTEAFF
CDR3nt: TGTGCCAGCTCAAAGACAGGGGGCGGGTCAAACACTGAAGCTTTCTTT
j_gene: TRBJ1-1
d_gene: TRBD1
v_gene: TRBV18
abundance: .

CDR3aa: CASSPPGGWDSPLHF
CDR3nt: TGTGCCAGCAGCCCCCCGGGAGGGTGGGATTCACCCCTCCACTTT
j_gene: TRBJ1-6
d_gene: .
v_gene: TRBV3-1/TRBV3-2
abundance: few

CDR3aa: CASSLGPGGGYTF
CDR3nt: TGTGCCAGCAGCTTGGGACCGGGGGGTGGCTACACCTTC
j_gene: TRBJ1-2
d_gene: .
v_gene: TRBV5-6
abundance: .

CDR3aa: CASSRRLAGGRETQYF
CDR3nt: TGTGCCAGCAGCCGCCGGTTGGCAGGGGGGAGAGAGACCCAGTACTTC
j_gene: TRBJ2-5
d_gene: .
v_gene: TRBV7-8
abundance: .

CDR3aa: CASSVLAGGKETQYF
CDR3nt: TGTGCCAGCAGCGTTCTAGCGGGGGGGAAAGAGACCCAGTACTTC
j_gene: TRBJ2-5
d_gene: TRBD2
v_gene: TRBV13
abundance: .

CDR3aa: CASSQDTVYNEQFF
CDR3nt: TGTGCCAGCAGCCAAGATACGGTCTACAATGAGCAGTTCTTC
j_gene: TRBJ2-1
d_gene: .
v_gene: TRBV3-1/TRBV3-2
abundance: .

CDR3aa: CASRADQGAYSGYTF
CDR3nt: TGTGCCAGCAGGGCAGACCAGGGGGCTTACTCTGGCTACACCTTC
j_gene: TRBJ1-2
d_gene: TRBD1
v_gene: TRBV28
abundance: .

CDR3aa: CASSPSTVTNEKLFF
CDR3nt: TGTGCCAGTAGCCCTTCCACGGTTACTAATGAAAAACTGTTTTTT
j_gene: TRBJ1-4
d_gene: .
v_gene: TRBV19
abundance: .

CDR3aa: CASSIEGGGNTEAFF
CDR3nt: TGTGCCAGTAGTATAGAAGGCGGGGGGAACACTGAAGCTTTCTTT
j_gene: TRBJ1-1
d_gene: .
v_gene: TRBV19
abundance: .

CDR3aa: CSVTGGGTEAFF
CDR3nt: TGCAGCGTGACAGGGGGCGGCACTGAAGCTTTCTTT
j_gene: TRBJ1-1
d_gene: TRBD1
v_gene: TRBV29-1
abundance: once

CDR3aa: CASSQGGTRSYEQYF
CDR3nt: TGTGCCAGCAGCCAGGGTGGGACAAGATCCTACGAGCAGTACTTC
j_gene: TRBJ2-7
d_gene: .
v_gene: TRBV3-1/TRBV3-2
abundance: .

CDR3aa: CASSEYGDREFVGSHSGNTIYF
CDR3nt: TGTGCCAGCAGTGAATACGGTGACAGGGAGTTTGTGGGATCACACTCTGGAAACACCATATATTTT
j_gene: TRBJ1-3
d_gene: TRBD1
v_gene: TRBV6-1
abundance: .

CDR3aa: CASSQDRATYNEQFF
CDR3nt: TGTGCCAGCAGCCAAGACAGAGCAACCTACAATGAGCAGTTCTTC
j_gene: TRBJ2-1
d_gene: .
v_gene: TRBV7-8
abundance: once

CDR3aa: CASSKGWRPQHF
CDR3nt: TGTGCCAGCAGCAAAGGTTGGAGACCCCAGCATTTT
j_gene: TRBJ1-5
d_gene: .
v_gene: TRBV21-1
abundance: .

CDR3aa: CASSPPTASPEAFF
CDR3nt: TGTGCCAGCTCACCACCTACAGCTTCCCCTGAAGCTTTCTTT
j_gene: TRBJ1-1
d_gene: .
v_gene: TRBV18
abundance: .